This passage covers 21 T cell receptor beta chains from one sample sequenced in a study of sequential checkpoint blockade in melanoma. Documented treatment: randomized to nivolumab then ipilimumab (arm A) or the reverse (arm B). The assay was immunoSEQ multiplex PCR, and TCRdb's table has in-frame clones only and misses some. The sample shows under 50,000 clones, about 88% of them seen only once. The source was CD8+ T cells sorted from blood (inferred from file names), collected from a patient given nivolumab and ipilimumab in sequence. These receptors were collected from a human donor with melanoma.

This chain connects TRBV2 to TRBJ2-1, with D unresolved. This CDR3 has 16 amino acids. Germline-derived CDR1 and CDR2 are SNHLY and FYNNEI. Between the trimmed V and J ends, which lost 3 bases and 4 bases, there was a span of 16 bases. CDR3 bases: TGTGCCAGCAGTGATCCTGGCGCCAGACAATACAATGAGCAGTTCTTC. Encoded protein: CASSDPGARQYNEQFF.

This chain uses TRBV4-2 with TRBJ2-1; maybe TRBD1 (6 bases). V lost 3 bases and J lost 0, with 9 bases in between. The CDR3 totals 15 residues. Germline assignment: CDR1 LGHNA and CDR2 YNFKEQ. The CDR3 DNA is TGTGCCAGCAGCCACGGACAGCTCTCCTACAATGAGCAGTTCTTC. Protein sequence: CASSHGQLSYNEQFF.

The CDR3 loop is CASSGTGPYEQYF. The CDR3 DNA follows: TGTGCCAGTAGTGGGACAGGCCCCTACGAGCAGTACTTC. This chain joins TRBV7-9 and TRBJ2-7; 8 bases match TRBD1. The V gene's germline CDR1 is SEHNR and CDR2 FQNEAQ (reference sequence). The CDR3 is 13 residues long. The V gene end was trimmed by 9 bases and the J gene end by 2 bases; junction bases not matched to a gene: 6.

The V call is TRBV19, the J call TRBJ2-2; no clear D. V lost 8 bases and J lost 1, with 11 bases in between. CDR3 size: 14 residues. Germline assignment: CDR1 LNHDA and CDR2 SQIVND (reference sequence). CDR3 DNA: TGTGCCAGTTCCTTCGGGTGGAACACCGGGGAGCTGTTTTTT. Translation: CASSFGWNTGELFF. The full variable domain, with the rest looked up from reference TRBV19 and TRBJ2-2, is DGGITQSPKYLFRKEGQNVTLSCEQNLNHDAMYWYRQDPGQGLRLIYYSQIVNDFQKGDIAEGYSVSREKKESFPLTVTSAQKNPTAFYLCASSFGWNTGELFFGEGSRLTVL.

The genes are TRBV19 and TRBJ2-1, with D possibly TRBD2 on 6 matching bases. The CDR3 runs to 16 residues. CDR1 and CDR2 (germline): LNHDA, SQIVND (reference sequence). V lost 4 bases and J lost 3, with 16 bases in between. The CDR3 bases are TGTGCCAGTAGTACCATCTCGGGACTTCGCTACAATGAGCAGTTCTTC. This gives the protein CASSTISGLRYNEQFF.

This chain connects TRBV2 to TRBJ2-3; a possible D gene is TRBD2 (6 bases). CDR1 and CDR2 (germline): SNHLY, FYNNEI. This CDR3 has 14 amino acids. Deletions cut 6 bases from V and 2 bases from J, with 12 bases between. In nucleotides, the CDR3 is TGTGCCAGCAGAACCGGGAGCCCCACAGATACGCAGTATTTT. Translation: CASRTGSPTDTQYF.

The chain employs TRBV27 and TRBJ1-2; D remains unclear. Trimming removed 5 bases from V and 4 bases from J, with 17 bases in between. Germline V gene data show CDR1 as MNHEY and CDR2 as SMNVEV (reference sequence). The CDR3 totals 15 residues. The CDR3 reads CASSTIRGGSYGYTF. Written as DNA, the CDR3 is TGTGCCAGCAGTACAATACGGGGAGGGAGCTATGGCTACACCTTC.

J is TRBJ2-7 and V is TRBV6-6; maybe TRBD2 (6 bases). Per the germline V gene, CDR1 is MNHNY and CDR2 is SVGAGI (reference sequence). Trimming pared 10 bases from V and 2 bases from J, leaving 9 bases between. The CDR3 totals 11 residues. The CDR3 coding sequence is TGTGCCACAGGGACTGCCTACGAGCAGTACTTC. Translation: CATGTAYEQYF.

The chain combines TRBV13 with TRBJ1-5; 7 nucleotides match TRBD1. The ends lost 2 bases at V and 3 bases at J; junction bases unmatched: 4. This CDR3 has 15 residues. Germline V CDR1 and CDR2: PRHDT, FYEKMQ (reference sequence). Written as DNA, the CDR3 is TGTGCCAGCAGCTTAAGAGGGGGCCTCAATCAGCCCCAGCATTTT. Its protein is CASSLRGGLNQPQHF.

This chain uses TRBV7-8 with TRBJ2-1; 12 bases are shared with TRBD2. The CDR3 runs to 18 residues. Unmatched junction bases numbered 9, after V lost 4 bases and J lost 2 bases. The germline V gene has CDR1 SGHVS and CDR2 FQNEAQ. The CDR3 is CASSSLAGGPSAYNEQFF. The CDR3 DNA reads TGTGCCAGCAGCTCTCTAGCGGGAGGGCCCTCCGCCTACAATGAGCAGTTCTTC.

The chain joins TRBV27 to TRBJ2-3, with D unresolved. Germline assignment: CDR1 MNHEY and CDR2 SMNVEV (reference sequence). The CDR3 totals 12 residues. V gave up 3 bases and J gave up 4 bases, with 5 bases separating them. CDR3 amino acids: CASSFSPDTQYF. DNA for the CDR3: TGTGCCAGCAGTTTTTCTCCAGATACGCAGTATTTT.

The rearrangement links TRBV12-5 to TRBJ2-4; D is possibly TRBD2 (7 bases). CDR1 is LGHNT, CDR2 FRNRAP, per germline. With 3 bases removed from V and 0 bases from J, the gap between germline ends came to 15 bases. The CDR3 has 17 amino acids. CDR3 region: CASGFTGGSGAKNIQYF. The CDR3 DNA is TGTGCTAGTGGTTTTACGGGGGGCTCGGGAGCCAAAAACATTCAGTACTTC. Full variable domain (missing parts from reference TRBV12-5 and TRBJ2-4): DARVTQTPRHKVTEMGQEVTMRCQPILGHNTVFWYRQTMMQGLELLAYFRNRAPLDDSGMPKDRFSAEMPDATLATLKIQPSEPRDSAVYFCASGFTGGSGAKNIQYFGAGTRLSVL.

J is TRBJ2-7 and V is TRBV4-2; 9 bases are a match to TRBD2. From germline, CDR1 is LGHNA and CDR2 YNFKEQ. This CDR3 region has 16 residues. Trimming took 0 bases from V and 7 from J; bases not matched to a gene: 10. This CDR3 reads CASSQDGIAGEGEQYF. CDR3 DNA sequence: TGTGCCAGCAGCCAAGACGGGATAGCGGGAGAGGGTGAGCAGTACTTC.

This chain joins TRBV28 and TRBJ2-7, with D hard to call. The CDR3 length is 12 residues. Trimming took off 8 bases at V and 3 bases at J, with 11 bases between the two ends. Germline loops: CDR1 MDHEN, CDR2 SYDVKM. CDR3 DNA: TGTGCCAGCGCTGACGGCGGCTACGAGCAGTACTTC. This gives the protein CASADGGYEQYF.

The CDR3 loop is CASSEAAWETQYF. CDR3 in DNA: TGTGCCAGCAGCGAAGCGGCTTGGGAGACCCAGTACTTC. The J gene is TRBJ2-5, the V gene TRBV9; D possibly corresponds to TRBD2 (5 bases). Germline V gives CDR1 SGDLS, CDR2 YYNGEE. Trimming removed 3 bases from V and 5 bases from J, with 11 bases in between. The CDR3 totals 13 residues.

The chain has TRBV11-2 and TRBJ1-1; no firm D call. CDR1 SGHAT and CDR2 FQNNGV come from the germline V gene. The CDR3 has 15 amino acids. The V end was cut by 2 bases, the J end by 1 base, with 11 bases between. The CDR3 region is CASSLSLGRNTEAFF. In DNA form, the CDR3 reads TGTGCCAGCAGCTTATCTCTTGGCCGGAACACTGAAGCTTTCTTT.

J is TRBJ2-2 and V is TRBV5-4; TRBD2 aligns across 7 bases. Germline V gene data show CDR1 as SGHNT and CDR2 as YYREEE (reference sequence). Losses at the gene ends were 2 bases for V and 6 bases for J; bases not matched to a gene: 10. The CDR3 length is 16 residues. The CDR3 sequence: CASSLLASGAAGELFF. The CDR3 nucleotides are TGTGCCAGCAGCTTACTAGCGTCGGGAGCGGCCGGGGAGCTGTTTTTT.

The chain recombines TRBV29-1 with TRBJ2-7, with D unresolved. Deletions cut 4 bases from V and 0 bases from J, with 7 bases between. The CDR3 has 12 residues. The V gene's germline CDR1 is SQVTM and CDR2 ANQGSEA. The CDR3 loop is CSVVSNSYEQYF. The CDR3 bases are TGCAGCGTTGTATCTAACTCCTACGAGCAGTACTTC.

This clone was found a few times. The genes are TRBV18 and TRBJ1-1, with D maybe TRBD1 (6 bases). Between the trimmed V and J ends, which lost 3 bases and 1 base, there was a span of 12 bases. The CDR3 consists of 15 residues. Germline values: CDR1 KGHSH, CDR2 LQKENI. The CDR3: CASSPATGANTEAFF. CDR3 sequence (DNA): TGTGCCAGCTCACCTGCGACAGGTGCGAACACTGAAGCTTTCTTT.

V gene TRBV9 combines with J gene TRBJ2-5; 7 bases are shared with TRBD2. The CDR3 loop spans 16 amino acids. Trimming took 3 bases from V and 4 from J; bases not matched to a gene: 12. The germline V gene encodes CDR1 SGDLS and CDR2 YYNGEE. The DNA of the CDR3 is TGTGCCAGCAGCGCCCGAAAGACTAGCCTACCAGAGACCCAGTACTTC. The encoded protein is CASSARKTSLPETQYF.

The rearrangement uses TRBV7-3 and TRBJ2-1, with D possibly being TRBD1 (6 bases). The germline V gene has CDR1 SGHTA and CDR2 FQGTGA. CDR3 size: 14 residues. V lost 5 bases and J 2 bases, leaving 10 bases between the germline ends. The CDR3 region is CASSVGGAYNEQFF. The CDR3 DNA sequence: TGTGCCAGCAGCGTTGGGGGCGCCTACAATGAGCAGTTCTTC.